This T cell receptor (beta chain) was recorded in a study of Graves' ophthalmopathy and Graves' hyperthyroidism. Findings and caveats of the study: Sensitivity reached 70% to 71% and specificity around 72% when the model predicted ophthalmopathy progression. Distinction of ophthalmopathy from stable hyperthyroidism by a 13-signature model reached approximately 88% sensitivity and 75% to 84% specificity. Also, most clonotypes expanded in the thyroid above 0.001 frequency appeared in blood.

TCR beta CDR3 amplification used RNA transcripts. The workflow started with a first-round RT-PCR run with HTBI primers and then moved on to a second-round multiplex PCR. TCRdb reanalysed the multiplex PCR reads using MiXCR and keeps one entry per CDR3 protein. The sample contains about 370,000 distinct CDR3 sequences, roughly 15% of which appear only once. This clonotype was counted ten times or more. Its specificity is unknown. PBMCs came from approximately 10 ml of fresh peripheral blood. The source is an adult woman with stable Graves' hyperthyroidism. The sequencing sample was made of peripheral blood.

This chain's CDR3 is CASSQWGEETQYF. The CDR3 nucleotides are TGTGCCAGCAGCCAATGGGGCGAAGAGACCCAGTACTTC. The chain couples TRBV4-2 to TRBJ2-5; a possible D gene is TRBD1 (5 bases). The CDR3 length is 13 residues. Looked up from germline, CDR1 is LGHNA and CDR2 is YNFKEQ. V lost 2 bases and J lost 3, with 7 bases in between.